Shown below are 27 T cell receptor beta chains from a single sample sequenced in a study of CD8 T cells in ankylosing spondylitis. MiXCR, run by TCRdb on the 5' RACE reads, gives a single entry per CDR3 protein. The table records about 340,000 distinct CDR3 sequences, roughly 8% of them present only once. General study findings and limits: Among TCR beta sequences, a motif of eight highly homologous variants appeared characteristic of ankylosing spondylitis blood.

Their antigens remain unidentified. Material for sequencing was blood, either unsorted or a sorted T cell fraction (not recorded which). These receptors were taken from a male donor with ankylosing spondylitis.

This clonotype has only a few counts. CDR3 DNA: TGTGCCAGCAGCCCTGTTTCTGCGGGATTCTACGAGCAGTACTTC. This gives the protein CASSPVSAGFYEQYF. V gene TRBV7-9 combines with J gene TRBJ2-7; D may be TRBD2 (6 bases). CDR1 is SEHNR, CDR2 FQNEAQ, per germline (reference sequence). This CDR3 is 15 amino acids long. Trimming took 5 bases from V and 3 from J, leaving 17 bases between them.

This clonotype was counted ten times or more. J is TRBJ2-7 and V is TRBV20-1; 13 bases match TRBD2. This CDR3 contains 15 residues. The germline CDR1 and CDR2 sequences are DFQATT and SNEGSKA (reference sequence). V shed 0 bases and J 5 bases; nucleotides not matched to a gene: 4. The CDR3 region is CSARDRTSGSHEQYF. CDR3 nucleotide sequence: TGCAGTGCTAGAGACCGGACTAGCGGGAGCCACGAGCAGTACTTC.

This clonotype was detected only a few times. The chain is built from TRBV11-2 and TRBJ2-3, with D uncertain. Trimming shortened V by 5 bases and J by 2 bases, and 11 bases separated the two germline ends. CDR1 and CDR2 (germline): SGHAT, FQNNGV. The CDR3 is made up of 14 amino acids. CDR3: CASSGYPDTDTQYF. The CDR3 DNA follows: TGTGCCAGCAGCGGGTACCCCGACACAGATACGCAGTATTTT.

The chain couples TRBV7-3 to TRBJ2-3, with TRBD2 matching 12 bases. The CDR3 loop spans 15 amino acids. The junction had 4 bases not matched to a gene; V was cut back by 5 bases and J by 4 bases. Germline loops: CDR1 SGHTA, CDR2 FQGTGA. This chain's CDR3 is CASSRTSGIADTQYF. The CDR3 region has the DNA TGTGCCAGCAGCCGGACTAGCGGGATAGCAGATACGCAGTATTTT.

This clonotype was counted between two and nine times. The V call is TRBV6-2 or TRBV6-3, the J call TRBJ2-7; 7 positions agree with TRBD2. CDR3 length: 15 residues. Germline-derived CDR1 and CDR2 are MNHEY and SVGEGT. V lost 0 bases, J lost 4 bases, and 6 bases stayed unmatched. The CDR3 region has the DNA TGTGCCAGCAGTTACTCGGGAGGGAGACGGTACGAGCAGTACTTC. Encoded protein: CASSYSGGRRYEQYF.

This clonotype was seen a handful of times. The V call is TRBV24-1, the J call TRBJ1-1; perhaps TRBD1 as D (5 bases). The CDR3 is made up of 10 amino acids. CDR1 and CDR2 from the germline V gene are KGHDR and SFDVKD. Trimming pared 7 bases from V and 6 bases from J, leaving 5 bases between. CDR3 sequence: CATRTAEAFF. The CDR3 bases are TGTGCCACCAGGACAGCTGAAGCTTTCTTT.

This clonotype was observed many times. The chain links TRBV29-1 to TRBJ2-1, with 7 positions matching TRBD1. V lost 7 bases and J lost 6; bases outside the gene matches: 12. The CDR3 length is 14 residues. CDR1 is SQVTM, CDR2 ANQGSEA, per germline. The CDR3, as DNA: TGCAGCGGCCTCCGGGACAGCCAATTCAATGAGCAGTTCTTC. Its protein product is CSGLRDSQFNEQFF.

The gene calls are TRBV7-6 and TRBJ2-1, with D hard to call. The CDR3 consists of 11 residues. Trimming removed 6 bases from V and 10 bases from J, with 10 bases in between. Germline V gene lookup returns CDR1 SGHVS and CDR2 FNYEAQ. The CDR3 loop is CASSYSREQFF. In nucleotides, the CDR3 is TGTGCCAGCAGTTATAGCCGGGAGCAGTTCTTC.

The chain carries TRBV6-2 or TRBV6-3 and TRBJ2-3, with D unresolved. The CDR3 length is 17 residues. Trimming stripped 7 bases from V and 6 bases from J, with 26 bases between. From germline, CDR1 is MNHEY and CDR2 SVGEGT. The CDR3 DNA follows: TGTGCCAGCAACGACCCTTCCTACACGTTGGACCTTGATACGCAGTATTTT. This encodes CASNDPSYTLDLDTQYF.

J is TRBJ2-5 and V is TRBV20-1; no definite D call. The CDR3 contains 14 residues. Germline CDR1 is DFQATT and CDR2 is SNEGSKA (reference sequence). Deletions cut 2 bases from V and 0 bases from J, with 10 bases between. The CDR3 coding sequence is TGCAGTGCTAGACGACCGAGGTACCAAGAGACCCAGTACTTC. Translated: CSARRPRYQETQYF.

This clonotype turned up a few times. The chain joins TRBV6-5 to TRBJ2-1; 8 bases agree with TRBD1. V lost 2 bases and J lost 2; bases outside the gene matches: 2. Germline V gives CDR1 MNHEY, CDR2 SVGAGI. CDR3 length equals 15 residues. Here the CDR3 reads CASSYGQGTYNEQFF. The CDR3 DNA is TGTGCCAGCAGTTACGGACAGGGCACCTACAATGAGCAGTTCTTC.

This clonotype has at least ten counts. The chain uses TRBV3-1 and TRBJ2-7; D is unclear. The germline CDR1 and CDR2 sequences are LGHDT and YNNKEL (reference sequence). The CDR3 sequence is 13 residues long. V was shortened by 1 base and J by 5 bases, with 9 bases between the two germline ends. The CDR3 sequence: CASSQGNWNEQYF. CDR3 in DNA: TGTGCCAGCAGCCAAGGTAACTGGAACGAGCAGTACTTC.

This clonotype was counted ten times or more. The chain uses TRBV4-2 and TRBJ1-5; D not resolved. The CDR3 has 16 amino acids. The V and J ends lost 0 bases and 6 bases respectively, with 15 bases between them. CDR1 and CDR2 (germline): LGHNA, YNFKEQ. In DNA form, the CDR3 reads TGTGCCAGCAGCCAAGAATTCGGCCAGGCGGGTCAGCCCCAGCATTTT. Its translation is CASSQEFGQAGQPQHF.

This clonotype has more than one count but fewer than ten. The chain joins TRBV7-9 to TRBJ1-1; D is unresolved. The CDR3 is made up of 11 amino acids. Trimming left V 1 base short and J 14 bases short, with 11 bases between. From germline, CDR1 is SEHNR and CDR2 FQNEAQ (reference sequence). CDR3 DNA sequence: TGTGCCAGCAGCTTAGAACCCCTACTATTCTTT. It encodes CASSLEPLLFF.

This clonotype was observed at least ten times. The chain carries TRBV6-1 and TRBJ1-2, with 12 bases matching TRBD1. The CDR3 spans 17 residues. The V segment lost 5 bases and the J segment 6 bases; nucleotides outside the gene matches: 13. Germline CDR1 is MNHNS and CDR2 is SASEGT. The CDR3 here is CASSKGQGARGKNGYTF. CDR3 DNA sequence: TGTGCCAGCAGTAAGGGACAGGGGGCGCGGGGTAAGAATGGCTACACCTTC.

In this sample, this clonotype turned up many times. The CDR3 DNA is TGCAGCGCCCGGCCGGCGGCGGATGAGCAGTTCTTC. It specifies CSARPAADEQFF. V is TRBV29-1 and J is TRBJ2-1, with D uncertain. Germline CDR1 SQVTM, CDR2 ANQGSEA. The CDR3 is 12 amino acids. V was trimmed by 7 bases and J by 8 bases, leaving 15 bases between them.

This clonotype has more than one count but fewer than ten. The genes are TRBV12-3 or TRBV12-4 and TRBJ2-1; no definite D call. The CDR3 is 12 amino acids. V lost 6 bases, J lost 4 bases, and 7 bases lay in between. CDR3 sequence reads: CASSMPYNEQFF. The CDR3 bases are TGTGCCAGCAGCATGCCTTACAATGAGCAGTTCTTC.

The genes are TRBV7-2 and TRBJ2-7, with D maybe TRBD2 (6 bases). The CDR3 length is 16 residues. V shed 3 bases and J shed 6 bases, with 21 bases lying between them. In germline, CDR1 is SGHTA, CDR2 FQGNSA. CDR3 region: CASSLAPTGRGSEQYF. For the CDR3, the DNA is TGTGCCAGCAGCTTGGCCCCTACCGGGAGAGGATCCGAGCAGTACTTC.

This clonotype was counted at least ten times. CDR3 sequence (DNA): TGCAGCGTTGGAGCGGGAGGCCGTACCTCCTACAATGAGCAGTTCTTC. Translated: CSVGAGGRTSYNEQFF. V is TRBV29-1 and J is TRBJ2-1, with 9 bases lining up with TRBD2. The CDR3 is made up of 16 amino acids. Germline CDR1 and CDR2: SQVTM and ANQGSEA. V lost 4 bases to trimming and J lost 0 bases; unmatched junction nucleotides: 7.

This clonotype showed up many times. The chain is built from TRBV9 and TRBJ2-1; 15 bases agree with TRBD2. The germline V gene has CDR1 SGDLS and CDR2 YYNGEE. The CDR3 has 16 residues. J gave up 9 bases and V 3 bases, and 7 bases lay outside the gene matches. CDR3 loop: CASSAGLAGGQAEQFF. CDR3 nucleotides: TGTGCCAGCAGCGCCGGACTAGCGGGAGGGCAGGCTGAGCAGTTCTTC.

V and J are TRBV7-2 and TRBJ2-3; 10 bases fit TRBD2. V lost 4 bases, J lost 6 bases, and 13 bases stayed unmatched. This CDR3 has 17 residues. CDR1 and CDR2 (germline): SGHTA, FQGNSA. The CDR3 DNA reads TGTGCCAGCAGCTCCCGCCTAGCGGGAGTCGGGGCGGATACGCAGTATTTT. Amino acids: CASSSRLAGVGADTQYF.

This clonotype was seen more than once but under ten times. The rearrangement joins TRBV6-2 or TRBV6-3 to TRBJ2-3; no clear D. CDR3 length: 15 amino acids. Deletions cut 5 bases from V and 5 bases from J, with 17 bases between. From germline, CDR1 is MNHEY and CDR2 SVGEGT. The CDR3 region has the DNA TGTGCCAGCAGTGCCCTCCGGGCCCCACGAGATACGCAGTATTTT. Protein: CASSALRAPRDTQYF.

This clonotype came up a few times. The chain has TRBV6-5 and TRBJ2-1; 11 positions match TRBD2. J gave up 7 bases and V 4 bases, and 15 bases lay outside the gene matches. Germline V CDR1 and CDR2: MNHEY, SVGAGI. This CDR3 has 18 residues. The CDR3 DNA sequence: TGTGCCAGCAGTTCCCAAATTCCGATAGCGGGAGGGGGGAATGAGCAGTTCTTC. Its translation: CASSSQIPIAGGGNEQFF.

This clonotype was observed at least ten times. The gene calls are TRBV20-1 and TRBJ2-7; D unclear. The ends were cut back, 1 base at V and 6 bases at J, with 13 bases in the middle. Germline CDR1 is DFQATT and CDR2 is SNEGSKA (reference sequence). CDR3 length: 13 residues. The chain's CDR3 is CSARATGRSEQYF. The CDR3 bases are TGCAGTGCTAGAGCTACCGGGCGGAGCGAGCAGTACTTC.

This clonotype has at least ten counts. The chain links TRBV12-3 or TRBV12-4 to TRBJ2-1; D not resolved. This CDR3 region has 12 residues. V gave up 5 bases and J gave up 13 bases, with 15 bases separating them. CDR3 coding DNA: TGTGCCAGCAGTCTCCTACGGGCCGATCAGTTCTTC. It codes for CASSLLRADQFF.

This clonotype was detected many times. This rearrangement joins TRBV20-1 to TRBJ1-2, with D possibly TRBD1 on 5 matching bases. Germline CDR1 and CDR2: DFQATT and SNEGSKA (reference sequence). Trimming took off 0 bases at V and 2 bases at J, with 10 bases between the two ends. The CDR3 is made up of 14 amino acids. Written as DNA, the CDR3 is TGCAGTGCTAGAGATCTCCGACAGAACTATGGCTACACCTTC. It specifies CSARDLRQNYGYTF.

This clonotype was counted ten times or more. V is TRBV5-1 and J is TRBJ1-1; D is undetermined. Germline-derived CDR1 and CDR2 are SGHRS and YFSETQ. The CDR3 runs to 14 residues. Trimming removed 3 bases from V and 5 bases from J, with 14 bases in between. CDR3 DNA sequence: TGCGCCAGCAGCTACCAGGAGGCGCGGACTGAAGCTTTCTTT. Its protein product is CASSYQEARTEAFF. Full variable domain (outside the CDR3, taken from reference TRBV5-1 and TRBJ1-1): KAGVTQTPRYLIKTRGQQVTLSCSPISGHRSVSWYQQTPGQGLQFLFEYFSETQRNKGNFPGRFSGRQFSNSRSEMNVSTLELGDSALYLCASSYQEARTEAFFGQGTRLTVV.